This record looks at one TCR beta chain sequence and its context. This entry comes from a study of blood T cell repertoires in COVID-19. Clones were read by immunoSEQ multiplex PCR, and TCRdb kept only the in-frame ones, dropping some. The sample lists roughly 33,000 clones; roughly 85% were seen once. The CDR3 covers 14 residues. V dropped 5 bases and J dropped 0 bases, with 10 bases sitting between them. Germline loops: CDR1 LNHDA, CDR2 SQIVND (reference sequence). V and J are TRBV19 and TRBJ1-1; D gene ambiguous. This receptor was taken from a human donor with acute or convalescent COVID-19. The donor label of this sample is uncertain. Specimen: peripheral blood. The CDR3 DNA reads as TGTGCCAGTAGTTTTCAGAGGATGAACACTGAAGCTTTCTTT. Its translation: CASSFQRMNTEAFF.